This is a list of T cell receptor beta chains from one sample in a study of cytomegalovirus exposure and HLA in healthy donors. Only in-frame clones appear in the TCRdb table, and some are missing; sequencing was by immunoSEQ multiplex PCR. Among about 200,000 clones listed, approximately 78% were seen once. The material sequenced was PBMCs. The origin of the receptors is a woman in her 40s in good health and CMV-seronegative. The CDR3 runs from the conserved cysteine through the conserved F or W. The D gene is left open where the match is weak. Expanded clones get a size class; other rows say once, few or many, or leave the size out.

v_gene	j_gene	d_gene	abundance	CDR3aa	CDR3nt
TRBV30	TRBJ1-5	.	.	CAWSVPAGFQPQHF	TGTGCCTGGAGTGTACCGGCAGGGTTTCAGCCCCAGCATTTT
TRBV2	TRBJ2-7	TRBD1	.	CASSITGDRVYEQYF	TGTGCCAGCAGTATTACCGGGGACAGGGTCTACGAGCAGTACTTC
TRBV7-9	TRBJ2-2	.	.	CADSPNGLNTGELFF	TGTGCCGACTCACCGAACGGCTTGAACACCGGGGAGCTGTTTTTT
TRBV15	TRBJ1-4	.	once	CATTNLPGLGLTNEKLFF	TGTGCCACCACCAACTTACCGGGATTAGGCCTCACTAATGAAAAACTGTTTTTT
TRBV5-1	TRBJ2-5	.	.	CASRGGGQPQETQYF	TGCGCCAGCAGGGGCGGGGGCCAGCCCCAAGAGACCCAGTACTTC
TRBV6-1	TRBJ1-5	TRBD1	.	CASSRTGRGQPQHF	TGTGCCAGCAGTCGGACAGGGAGGGGTCAGCCCCAGCATTTT
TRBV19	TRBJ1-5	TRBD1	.	CASSAPGTGGYQPQHF	TGTGCCAGTAGCGCACCCGGGACAGGAGGGTATCAGCCCCAGCATTTT
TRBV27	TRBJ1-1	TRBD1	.	CASSLKGALNTEAFF	TGTGCCAGCAGTTTAAAGGGGGCCTTAAACACTGAAGCTTTCTTT
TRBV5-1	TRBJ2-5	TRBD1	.	CASRRGYQGAEETQYF	TGCGCCAGCAGGAGGGGATATCAGGGGGCGGAAGAGACCCAGTACTTC
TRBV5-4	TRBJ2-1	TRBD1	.	CASSLTGGFDNEQFF	TGTGCCAGCAGCTTGACAGGGGGCTTTGACAATGAACAGTTCTTC
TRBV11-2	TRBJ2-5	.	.	CASSDDTNPQETQYF	TGTGCCAGCAGCGATGACACGAACCCCCAAGAGACCCAGTACTTC
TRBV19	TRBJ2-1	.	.	CASSPGDYNEQFF	TGTGCCAGTAGTCCCGGGGACTACAATGAGCAGTTCTTC
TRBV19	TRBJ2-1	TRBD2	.	CASSIVVLAGGPGYNEQFF	TGTGCCAGTAGTATTGTGGTCCTAGCGGGAGGGCCGGGGTACAATGAGCAGTTCTTC
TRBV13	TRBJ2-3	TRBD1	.	CASSSLTGTGPDTQYF	TGTGCCAGCAGCTCCCTTACGGGGACAGGGCCAGATACGCAGTATTTT
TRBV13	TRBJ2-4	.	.	CASSLSERAKNIQYF	TGTGCCAGCAGCCTATCCGAGCGGGCCAAAAACATTCAGTACTTC
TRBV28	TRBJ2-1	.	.	CASSLRRSYNEQFF	TGTGCCAGCAGTTTGAGGAGATCCTACAATGAGCAGTTCTTC
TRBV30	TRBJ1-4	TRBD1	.	CAWSVGTGEEKLFF	TGTGCCTGGAGTGTAGGGACAGGGGAGGAAAAACTGTTTTTT
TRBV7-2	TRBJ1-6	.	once	CASSFQWENFLPPRSLHF	TGTGCCAGCAGCTTCCAGTGGGAGAACTTTCTTCCCCCACGGAGCCTCCACTTT
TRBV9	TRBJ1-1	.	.	CASSVVSRANTEAFF	TGTGCCAGCAGCGTAGTATCGAGAGCGAACACTGAAGCTTTCTTT
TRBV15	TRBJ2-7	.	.	CATSRVWGVYEQYF	TGTGCCACCAGCAGAGTTTGGGGGGTATACGAGCAGTACTTC
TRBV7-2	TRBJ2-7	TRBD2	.	CASRLTSGESYEQYF	TGTGCCAGCAGATTAACTAGCGGGGAGTCCTACGAGCAGTACTTC
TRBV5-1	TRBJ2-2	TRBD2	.	CASRPPTSGGNTGELFF	TGCGCCAGCAGACCACCTACTAGCGGGGGGAACACCGGGGAGCTGTTTTTT